This T cell receptor (beta chain) emerged from a study of monozygotic twins with inflammatory bowel disease. Study results and limitations: T cell subtypes were not distinguishable in this analysis.

TCRdb reprocessed the 5' RACE reads and keeps a single row for each CDR3 protein, giving no DNA. Its listing shows roughly 300,000 distinct CDR3 sequences. CDR1 is SGHTA, CDR2 FQGNSA, per germline. CDR3 length equals 13 residues. Note on this clonotype: Antigen specificity is unknown.

Sequencing input: blood. V is TRBV7-2 and J is TRBJ2-5; TCRdb designates TRBD1, a call that cannot be tested without DNA. This TCR came from a human donor with ulcerative colitis or Crohn's disease, or a healthy co-twin of an affected twin (not recorded which). Here the CDR3 reads CASIMAGGETQYF.